This TCR beta chain was found in a study of blood T cell repertoires in COVID-19. The overall study: In each case, the material was cDNA or gDNA derived from T cells, B-cell-depleted T cells, or PBMCs.

The study drew participants aged about 18 to 89 years from under 30 US areas. Participants reported their clinical history, and cohort assignment relied on those reports. Original methodology: For nucleated cells, counts were estimated from reference gene primer amplification. TCRdb's copy holds only in-frame clones and misses some; the assay was immunoSEQ multiplex PCR. V, J and clone size derive from that table, while D and trimming were established from the DNA sequence. The sample consists of some 190,000 clones, 80% of them appearing once. The CDR3 covers 15 residues. V gave up 3 bases and J gave up 2 bases; unmatched junction bases: 2. Germline CDR1 and CDR2: MRHNA and SNTAGT. A word on this clone: A read error is possible here, since a much larger clone lies one base away.

The receptor's source is a man in his thirties or forties with acute COVID-19. Source material: PBMCs or T cells enriched from blood (not recorded which). V usage is TRBV6-4 and J usage is TRBJ2-5; 11 bases are shared with TRBD2. The CDR3 loop is CASSEIAGGQETQYF. In DNA form, the CDR3 reads TGTGCCAGCAGTGAAATAGCGGGGGGGCAAGAGACCCAGTACTTC.